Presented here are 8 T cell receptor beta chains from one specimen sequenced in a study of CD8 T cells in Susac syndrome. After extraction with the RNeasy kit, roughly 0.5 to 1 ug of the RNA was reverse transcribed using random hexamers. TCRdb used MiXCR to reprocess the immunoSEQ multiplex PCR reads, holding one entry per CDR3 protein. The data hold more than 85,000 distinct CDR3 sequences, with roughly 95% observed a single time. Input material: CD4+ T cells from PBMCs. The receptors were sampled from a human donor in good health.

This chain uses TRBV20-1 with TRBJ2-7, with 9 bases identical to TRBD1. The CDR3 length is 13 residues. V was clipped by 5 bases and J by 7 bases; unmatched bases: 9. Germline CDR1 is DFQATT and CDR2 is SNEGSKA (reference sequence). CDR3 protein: CSAEIQGAKEQYF. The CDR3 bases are TGCAGTGCTGAGATACAGGGGGCGAAAGAGCAGTACTTC.

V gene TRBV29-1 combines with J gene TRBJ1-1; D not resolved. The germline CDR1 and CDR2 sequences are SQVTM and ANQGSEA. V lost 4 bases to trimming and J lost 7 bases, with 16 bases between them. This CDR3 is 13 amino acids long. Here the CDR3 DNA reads TGCAGCGTTGCAACTGGGAGAAGGAATGAAGCTTTCTTT. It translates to CSVATGRRNEAFF.

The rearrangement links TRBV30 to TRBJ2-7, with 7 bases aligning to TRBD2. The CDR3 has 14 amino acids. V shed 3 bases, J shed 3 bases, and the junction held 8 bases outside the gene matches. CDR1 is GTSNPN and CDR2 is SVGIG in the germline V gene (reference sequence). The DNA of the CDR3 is TGTGCCTGGAGACCCGGACTAGTGGGCTACGAGCAGTACTTC. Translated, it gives CAWRPGLVGYEQYF.

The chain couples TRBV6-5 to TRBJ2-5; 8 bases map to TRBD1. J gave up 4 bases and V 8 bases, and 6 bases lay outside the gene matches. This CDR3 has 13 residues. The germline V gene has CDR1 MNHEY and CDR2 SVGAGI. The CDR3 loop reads CASSDRVAETQYF. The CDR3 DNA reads TGTGCCAGCTCGGACAGGGTGGCAGAGACCCAGTACTTC.

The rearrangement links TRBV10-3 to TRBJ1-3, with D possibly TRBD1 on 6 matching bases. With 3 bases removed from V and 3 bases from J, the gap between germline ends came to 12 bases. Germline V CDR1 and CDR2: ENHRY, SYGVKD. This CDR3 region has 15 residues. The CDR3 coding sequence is TGTGCCATCAGTGAAGACAGGCTCCGTGGAAACACCATATATTTT. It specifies CAISEDRLRGNTIYF.

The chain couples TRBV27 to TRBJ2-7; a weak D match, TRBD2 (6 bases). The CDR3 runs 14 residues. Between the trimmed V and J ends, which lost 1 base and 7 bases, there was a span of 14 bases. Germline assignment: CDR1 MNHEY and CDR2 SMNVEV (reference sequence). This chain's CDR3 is CASSLYGSSGEQYF. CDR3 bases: TGTGCCAGCAGTTTATACGGGAGCTCGGGGGAGCAGTACTTC.

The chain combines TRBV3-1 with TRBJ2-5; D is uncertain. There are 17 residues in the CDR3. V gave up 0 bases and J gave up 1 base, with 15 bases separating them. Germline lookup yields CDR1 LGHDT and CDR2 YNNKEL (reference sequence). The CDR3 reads CASSQENPDMRQETQYF. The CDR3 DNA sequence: TGTGCCAGCAGCCAAGAAAACCCCGACATGCGCCAAGAGACCCAGTACTTC.

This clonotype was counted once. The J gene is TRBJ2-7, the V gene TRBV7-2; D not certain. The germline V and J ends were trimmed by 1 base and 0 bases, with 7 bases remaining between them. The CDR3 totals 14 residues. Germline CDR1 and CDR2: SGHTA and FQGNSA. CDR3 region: CASSLEASSYEQYF. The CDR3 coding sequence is TGTGCCAGCAGCTTAGAGGCCAGCTCCTACGAGCAGTACTTC. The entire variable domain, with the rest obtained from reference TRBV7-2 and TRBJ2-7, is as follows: GAGVSQSPSNKVTEKGKDVELRCDPISGHTALYWYRQSLGQGLEFLIYFQGNSAPDKSGLPSDRFSAERTGGSVSTLTIQRTQQEDSAVYLCASSLEASSYEQYFGPGTRLTVT.